A single sample is the source of the 6 T cell receptor beta chains below, sequenced in a study of blood T cell repertoires in COVID-19 (dated by TCRdb to 2020 to 2022). The method behind the library was the immunoSEQ multiplex PCR assay. As stored in TCRdb, this immuneACCESS dataset retains in-frame rearrangements with V and J assigned. A fraction of the clones does not appear; measured against another copy, unresolved V genes explain less than half of the discrepancy, and the remainder lacks a known reason. The sample table holds around 270,000 clones, of which 88% were seen once. The ten largest make up 4% of the sample. Specimen: peripheral blood. Receptors originate from a man aged 55-75 years who had recovered from COVID-19.

The rearrangement uses TRBV4-1 and TRBJ1-2; 7 nucleotides match TRBD1. The CDR3 has 17 residues. The V gene end was trimmed by 3 bases and the J gene end by 2 bases; junction bases not matched to a gene: 12. Germline CDR1 reads MGHRA; CDR2 reads YSYEKL. CDR3 DNA: TGCGCCAGCAGCCATAATAGACGGGACAGACTAAACTATGGCTACACCTTC. It codes for CASSHNRRDRLNYGYTF.

V usage is TRBV23-1 and J usage is TRBJ2-3, with TRBD1 matching 7 bases. TRBV23-1 is designated an ORF whose function remains uncertain. Trimming removed 7 bases from V and 14 bases from J; junction bases left unmatched: 9. CDR3 length: 11 residues. CDR3: CASMPGQPLYF. CDR3 bases: TGCGCCAGCATGCCGGGACAGCCTTTGTATTTT.

The chain uses TRBV7-9 and TRBJ1-4; 7 nucleotides agree with TRBD1. This CDR3 has 15 residues. Per the germline V gene, CDR1 is SEHNR and CDR2 is FQNEAQ (reference sequence). The trim removed 4 bases at V and 4 bases at J, leaving 6 bases unmatched. CDR3 residues: CASSSPGQFNEKLFF. Here the CDR3 DNA reads TGTGCCAGCAGCTCGCCGGGACAGTTTAATGAAAAACTGTTTTTT.

The chain is built from TRBV14 and TRBJ1-1; TRBD1 is a possible D gene (6 bases). Germline V gene sequence: CDR1 SGHDN, CDR2 FVKESK. V dropped 4 bases and J dropped 1 base, with 16 bases sitting between them. CDR3 size: 16 residues. The CDR3 spells CASSLYSGVWNTEAFF. DNA of the CDR3: TGTGCCAGCAGCCTTTACTCAGGGGTCTGGAACACTGAAGCTTTCTTT.

On this clone: At one boundary the junction diverges from the germline segment, which might be a read error. The chain combines TRBV6-1 with TRBJ2-7; D perhaps matches TRBD1 (6 bases). Germline lookup yields CDR1 MNHNS and CDR2 SASEGT. The CDR3 is made up of 12 amino acids. CDR3 protein: CASSDGTSIGHF. CDR3 coding DNA: TGTGCCAGCAGTGATGGGACATCGATCGGACACTTC.

The chain is built from TRBV6-5 and TRBJ2-6; D not certain. The CDR3 runs to 15 residues. Germline assignment: CDR1 MNHEY and CDR2 SVGAGI. Trimming shortened V by 4 bases and J by 1 base, and 8 bases separated the two germline ends. CDR3 sequence reads: CASSSTDSGANVLTF. The CDR3 DNA is TGTGCCAGCAGTTCCACAGATTCTGGGGCCAACGTCCTGACTTTC.